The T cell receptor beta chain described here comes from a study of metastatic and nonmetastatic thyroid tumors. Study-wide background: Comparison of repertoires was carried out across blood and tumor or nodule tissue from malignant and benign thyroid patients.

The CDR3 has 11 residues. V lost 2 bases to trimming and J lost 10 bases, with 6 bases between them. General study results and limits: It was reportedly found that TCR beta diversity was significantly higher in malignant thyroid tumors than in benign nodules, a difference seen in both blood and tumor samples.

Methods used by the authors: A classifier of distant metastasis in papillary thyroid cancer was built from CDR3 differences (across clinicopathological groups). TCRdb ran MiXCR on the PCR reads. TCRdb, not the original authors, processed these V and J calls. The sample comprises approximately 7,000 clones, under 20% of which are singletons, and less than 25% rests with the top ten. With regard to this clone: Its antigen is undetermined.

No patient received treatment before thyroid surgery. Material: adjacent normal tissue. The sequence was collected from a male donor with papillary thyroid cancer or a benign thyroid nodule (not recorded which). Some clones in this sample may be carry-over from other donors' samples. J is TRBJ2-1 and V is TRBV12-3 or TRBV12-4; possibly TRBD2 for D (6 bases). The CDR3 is CASSLREEQFF. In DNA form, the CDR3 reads TGTGCCAGCAGTTTACGGGAGGAGCAGTTCTTC.